This T cell receptor beta chain derives from a study of vaccination effects on CD4 cells after COVID-19. Study-level findings and limits: Marked clonal contraction of infection- and vaccine-induced clones was seen late after vaccination. Healthy vaccinees' vaccine-induced clones included only 1 of 255 that recognized common cold coronaviruses.

A word on this clone: The antigen is undetermined.

Expansion of antigen-specific CD4+ T cells with viral peptide pools was carried out by the ViraFEST assay before sequencing. After less than twelve days in culture, the CD4+ T cells were isolated. The vaccine recipients had no prior SARS-CoV-2 infection, with negative nucleocapsid antibodies. Roughly 2.1 million PBMC were seeded per well and grown in the presence of about 9 IU/ml IL-2 and 8.5 to 10 ug/ml peptides. Cultures got half-medium changes with IL-2 on days 3 and 7. Trimming left V 1 base short and J 11 bases short, with 12 bases between. The CDR3 is made up of 13 amino acids. Germline V gene data show CDR1 as SGHTA and CDR2 as FQGTGA. Measured with immunoSEQ multiplex PCR; TCRdb has only the in-frame clones, and not every one. The table lists tens of thousands of clones, approximately 76% of them singletons.

J is TRBJ1-3 and V is TRBV7-3; D not certain. The receptor was isolated from a human donor who received a COVID-19 vaccine. This sample comprised CD4+ T cells from PBMCs cultured with HCoV-NL63 spike peptides, obtained before COVID-19 vaccination. The CDR3 here is CASSLILGPPIYF. The CDR3 DNA reads as TGTGCCAGCAGCTTAATTTTGGGTCCCCCCATATATTTT.